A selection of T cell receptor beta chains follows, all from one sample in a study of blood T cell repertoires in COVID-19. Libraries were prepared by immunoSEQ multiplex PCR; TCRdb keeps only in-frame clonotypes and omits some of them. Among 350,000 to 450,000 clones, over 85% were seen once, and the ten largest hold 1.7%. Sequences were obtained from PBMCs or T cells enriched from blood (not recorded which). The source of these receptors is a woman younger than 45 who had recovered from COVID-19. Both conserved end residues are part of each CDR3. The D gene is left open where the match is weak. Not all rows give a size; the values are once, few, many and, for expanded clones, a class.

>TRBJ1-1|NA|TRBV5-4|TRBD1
CASSPQDRVGTEAFF
TGTGCCAGCAGCCCCCAAGACAGGGTGGGCACTGAAGCTTTCTTT
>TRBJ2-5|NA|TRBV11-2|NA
CASSLLPGAGATETQYF
TGTGCCAGCAGCTTACTTCCAGGCGCGGGGGCCACAGAGACCCAGTACTTC
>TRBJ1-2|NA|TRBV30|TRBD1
CAVDRGHGYTF
TGTGCAGTGGACAGGGGGCATGGCTACACCTTC
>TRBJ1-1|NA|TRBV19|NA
CASSIRGALTEAFF
TGTGCCAGTAGTATCCGGGGGGCGCTCACTGAAGCTTTCTTT
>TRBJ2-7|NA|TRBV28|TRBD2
CASSLPGLAGESGSYEQYF
TGTGCCAGCAGTTTACCGGGACTAGCGGGAGAATCGGGCTCCTACGAGCAGTACTTC
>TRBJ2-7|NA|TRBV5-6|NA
CASSLSSYEQYF
TGTGCCAGCAGCCTCAGCTCCTACGAGCAGTACTTC
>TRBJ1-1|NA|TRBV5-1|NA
CASSLNGMNTEAFF
TGCGCCAGCAGCTTGAACGGGATGAACACTGAAGCTTTCTTT
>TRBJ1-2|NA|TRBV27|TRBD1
CASRSTGIYGYTF
TGTGCCAGCAGATCGACAGGGATCTATGGCTACACCTTC
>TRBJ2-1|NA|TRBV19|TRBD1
CASTQGAGPSDEQFF
TGTGCCAGTACCCAGGGGGCAGGCCCCTCCGATGAGCAGTTCTTC
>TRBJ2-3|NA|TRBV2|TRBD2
CASSGEGYTDTQYF
TGTGCCAGCAGTGGGGAGGGATACACAGATACGCAGTATTTT
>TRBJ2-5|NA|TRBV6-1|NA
CASSEAPTGRETQYF
TGTGCCAGCAGTGAAGCTCCGACAGGGAGGGAGACCCAGTACTTC
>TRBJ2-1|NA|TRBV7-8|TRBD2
CASSLIRRSSGRINEQFF
TGTGCCAGCAGCTTAATTCGTCGGAGTAGCGGGAGAATCAATGAGCAGTTCTTC
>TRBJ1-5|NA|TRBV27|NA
CASSSRVQGYQPQHF
TGTGCCAGCAGTTCGAGGGTGCAGGGGTATCAGCCCCAGCATTTT
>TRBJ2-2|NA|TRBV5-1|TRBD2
CASSPREVPSTGELFF
TGCGCCAGCAGCCCTCGGGAGGTTCCGTCCACCGGGGAGCTGTTTTTT
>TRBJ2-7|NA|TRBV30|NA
CAWNLRRRGEGGVRYEQYF
TGTGCCTGGAATCTCCGGCGTCGGGGAGAGGGGGGGGTCCGATACGAGCAGTACTTC
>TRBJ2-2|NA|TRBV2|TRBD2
CASSPRLAGRMSGELFF
TGTGCCAGCAGTCCCAGACTAGCGGGTAGAATGTCCGGGGAGCTGTTTTTT
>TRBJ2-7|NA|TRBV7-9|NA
CASSLLHEQYF
TGTGCCAGCAGCTTACTCCACGAGCAGTACTTC
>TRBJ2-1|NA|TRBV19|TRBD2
CASSITSGRFNEQFF
TGTGCCAGTAGTATAACTAGCGGGAGGTTCAATGAGCAGTTCTTC
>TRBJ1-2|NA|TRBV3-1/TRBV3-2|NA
CASTGGGGISYGYTF
TGTGCCAGCACCGGGGGAGGGGGGATAAGTTATGGCTACACCTTC
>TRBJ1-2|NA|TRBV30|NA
CAWSATDRYNYGYTF
TGTGCCTGGAGTGCTACGGACAGATATAACTATGGCTACACCTTC
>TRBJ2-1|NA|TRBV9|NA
CASSVAVSRSTGENEQFF
TGTGCCAGCAGCGTAGCCGTCAGTAGGTCGACAGGTGAGAATGAGCAGTTCTTC
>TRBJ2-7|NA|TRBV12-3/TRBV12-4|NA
CASRRDRIYEQYF
TGTGCCAGCAGACGTGACAGGATTTACGAGCAGTACTTC
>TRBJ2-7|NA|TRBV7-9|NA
CASSSHGDEQYF
TGTGCCAGCAGCTCTCACGGGGACGAGCAGTACTTC
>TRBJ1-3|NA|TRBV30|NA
CAWTAGSGNTIYF
TGTGCCTGGACGGCGGGATCTGGAAACACCATATATTTT
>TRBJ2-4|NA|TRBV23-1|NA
CASSQSGPQGREAKNIQYF
TGCGCCAGCAGTCAATCTGGCCCTCAGGGTCGCGAAGCCAAAAACATTCAGTACTTC
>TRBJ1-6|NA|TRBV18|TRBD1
CASSPLEVGQGVSPLHF
TGTGCCAGCTCACCACTCGAGGTCGGACAGGGCGTTTCACCCCTCCACTTT
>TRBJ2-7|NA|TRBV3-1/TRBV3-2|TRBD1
CASSQTGTGFYEQYF
TGTGCCAGCAGCCAAACCGGGACAGGGTTCTACGAGCAGTACTTC
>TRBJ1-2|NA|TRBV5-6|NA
CASSRKDMPTF
TGTGCCAGCAGCCGAAAAGACATGCCGACCTTC
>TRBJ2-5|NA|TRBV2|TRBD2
CASSVSAGGPGTQYF
TGTGCCAGCAGTGTCTCAGCGGGGGGGCCAGGGACCCAGTACTTC
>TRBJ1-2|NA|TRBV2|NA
CASGGFRYGYTF
TGTGCCAGCGGAGGGTTTCGCTATGGCTACACCTTC
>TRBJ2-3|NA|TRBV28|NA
CASSPGDRRADTQYF
TGTGCCAGCAGTCCGGGAGACCGTAGGGCAGATACGCAGTATTTT
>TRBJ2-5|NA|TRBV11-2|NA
CASSFGGRETQYF
TGTGCCAGCAGCTTTGGAGGTAGAGAGACCCAGTACTTC
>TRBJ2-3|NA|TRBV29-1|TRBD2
CSVDGLAGHTDTQYF
TGCAGCGTTGACGGCCTAGCGGGTCACACAGATACGCAGTATTTT
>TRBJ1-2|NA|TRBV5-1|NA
CASRGGSNYGYTF
TGCGCCAGCAGGGGAGGATCGAACTATGGCTACACCTTC
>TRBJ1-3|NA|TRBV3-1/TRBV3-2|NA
CASSRGLLDSGNTIYF
TGTGCCAGCAGCAGGGGACTTCTCGACTCTGGAAACACCATATATTTT
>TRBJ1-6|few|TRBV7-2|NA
CASSSTRVTPLHF
TGTGCCAGCAGCTCGACGAGGGTCACACCCCTCCACTTT
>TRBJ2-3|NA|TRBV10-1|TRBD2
CASSESWAGGLDTQYF
TGCGCCAGCAGTGAGTCTTGGGCGGGAGGTTTAGATACGCAGTATTTT
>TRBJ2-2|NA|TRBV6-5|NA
CASSYLSGNTGELFF
TGTGCCAGCAGTTACCTTTCAGGGAACACCGGGGAGCTGTTTTTT
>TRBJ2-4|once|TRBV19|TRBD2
CASSIAGGFDIQYF
TGTGCCAGTAGTATAGCGGGAGGTTTCGACATTCAGTACTTC
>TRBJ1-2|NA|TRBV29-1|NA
CSVEGRGPQGYTF
TGCAGCGTTGAAGGCAGGGGACCGCAGGGCTACACCTTC
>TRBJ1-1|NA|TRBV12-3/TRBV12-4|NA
CASALRGGETFF
TGTGCCAGCGCCCTAAGGGGAGGTGAAACTTTCTTT
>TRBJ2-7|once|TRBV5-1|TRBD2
CASSLVAPVGGGYEQYF
TGCGCCAGCAGCTTGGTAGCCCCCGTAGGCGGGGGATACGAGCAGTACTTC
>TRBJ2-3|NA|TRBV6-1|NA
CASSEPQGDTQYF
TGTGCCAGCAGTGAACCCCAGGGAGATACGCAGTATTTT
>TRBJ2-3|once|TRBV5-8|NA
CASSSWEHTDTQYF
TGTGCCAGCAGCTCCTGGGAGCACACAGATACGCAGTATTTT
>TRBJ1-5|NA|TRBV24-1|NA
CATSDPRTSNQPQHF
TGTGCCACCAGTGATCCCCGAACAAGCAATCAGCCCCAGCATTTT